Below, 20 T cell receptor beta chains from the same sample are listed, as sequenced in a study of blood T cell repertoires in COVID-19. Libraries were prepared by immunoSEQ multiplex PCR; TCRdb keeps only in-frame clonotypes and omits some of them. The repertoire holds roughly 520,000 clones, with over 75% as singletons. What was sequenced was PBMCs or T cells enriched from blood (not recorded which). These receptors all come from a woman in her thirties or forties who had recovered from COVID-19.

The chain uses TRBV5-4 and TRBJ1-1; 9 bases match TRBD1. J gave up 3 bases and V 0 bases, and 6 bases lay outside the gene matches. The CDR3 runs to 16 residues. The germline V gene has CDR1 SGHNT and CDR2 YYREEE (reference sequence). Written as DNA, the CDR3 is TGTGCCAGCAGCTTGGCGGACAGGGGAGGTTACACTGAAGCTTTCTTT. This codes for CASSLADRGGYTEAFF.

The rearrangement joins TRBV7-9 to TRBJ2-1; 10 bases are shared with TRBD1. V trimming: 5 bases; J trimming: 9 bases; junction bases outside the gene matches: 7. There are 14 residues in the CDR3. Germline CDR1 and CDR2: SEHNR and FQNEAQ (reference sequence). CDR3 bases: TGTGCCAGCAGCGGCGACAGGGGGCTTGGTGAGCAGTTCTTC. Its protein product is CASSGDRGLGEQFF.

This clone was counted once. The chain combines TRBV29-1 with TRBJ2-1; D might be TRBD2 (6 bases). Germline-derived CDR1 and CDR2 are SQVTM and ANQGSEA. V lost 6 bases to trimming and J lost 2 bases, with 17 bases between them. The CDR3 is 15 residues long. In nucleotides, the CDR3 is TGCAGCGTCGCTTGGGGGGTAAACGCCTACAATGAGCAGTTCTTC. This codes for CSVAWGVNAYNEQFF.

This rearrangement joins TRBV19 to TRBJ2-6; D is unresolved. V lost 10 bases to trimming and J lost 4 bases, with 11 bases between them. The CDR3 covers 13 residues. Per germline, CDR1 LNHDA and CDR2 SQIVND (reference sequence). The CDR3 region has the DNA TGTGCCACCGCTAGGCCGGGGGCCAACGTCCTGACTTTC. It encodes CATARPGANVLTF.

CDR3 sequence (DNA): TGTGCCAGCAGGCAGGACAGGGGGCAGGCTGGCTACACCTTC. Translating gives CASRQDRGQAGYTF. This chain uses TRBV11-2 with TRBJ1-2, with 11 bases lining up with TRBD1. CDR3 size: 14 residues. CDR1 and CDR2 from the germline V gene are SGHAT and FQNNGV. The junction had 7 bases not matched to a gene; V was cut back by 6 bases and J by 7 bases.

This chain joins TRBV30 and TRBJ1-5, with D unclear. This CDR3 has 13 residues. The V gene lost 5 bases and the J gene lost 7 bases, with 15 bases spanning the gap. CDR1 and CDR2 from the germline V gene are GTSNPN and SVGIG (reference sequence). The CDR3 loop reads CAWDLGGAQPQHF. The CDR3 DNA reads TGTGCCTGGGACCTAGGCGGTGCGCAGCCCCAGCATTTT. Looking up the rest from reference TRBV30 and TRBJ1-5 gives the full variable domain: SQTIHQWPATLVQPVGSPLSLECTVEGTSNPNLYWYRQAAGRGLQLLFYSVGIGQISSEVPQNLSASRPQDRQFILSSKKLLLSDSGFYLCAWDLGGAQPQHFGDGTRLSIL.

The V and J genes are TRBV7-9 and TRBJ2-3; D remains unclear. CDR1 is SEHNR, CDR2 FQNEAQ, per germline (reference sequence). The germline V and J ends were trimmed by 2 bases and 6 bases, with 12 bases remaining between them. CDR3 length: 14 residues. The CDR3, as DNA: TGTGCCAGCAGCTTATCCCACGCTGCGGATACGCAGTATTTT. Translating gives CASSLSHAADTQYF.

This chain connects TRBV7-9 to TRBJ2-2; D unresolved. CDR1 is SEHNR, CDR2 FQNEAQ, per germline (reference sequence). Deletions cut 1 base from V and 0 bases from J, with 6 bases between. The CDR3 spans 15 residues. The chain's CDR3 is CASSLGLTNTGELFF. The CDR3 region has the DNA TGTGCCAGCAGCTTAGGACTGACGAACACCGGGGAGCTGTTTTTT.

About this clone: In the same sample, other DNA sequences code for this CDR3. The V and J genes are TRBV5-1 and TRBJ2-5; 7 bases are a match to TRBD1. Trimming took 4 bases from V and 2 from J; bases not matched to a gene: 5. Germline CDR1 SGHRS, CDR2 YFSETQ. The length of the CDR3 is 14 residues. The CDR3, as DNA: TGCGCCAGCAGCCCGGGACAGCCACAAGAGACCCAGTACTTC. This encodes CASSPGQPQETQYF.

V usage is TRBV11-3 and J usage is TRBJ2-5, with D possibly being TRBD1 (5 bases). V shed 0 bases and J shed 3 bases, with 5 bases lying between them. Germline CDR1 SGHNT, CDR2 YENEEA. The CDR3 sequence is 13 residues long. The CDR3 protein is CASSLDREETQYF. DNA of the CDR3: TGTGCCAGCAGCTTAGACAGGGAAGAGACCCAGTACTTC.

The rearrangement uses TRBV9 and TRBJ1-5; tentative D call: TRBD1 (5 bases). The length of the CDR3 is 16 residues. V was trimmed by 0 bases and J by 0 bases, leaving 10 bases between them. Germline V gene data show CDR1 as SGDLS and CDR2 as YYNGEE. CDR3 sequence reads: CASSVDGGLSNQPQHF. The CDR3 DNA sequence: TGTGCCAGCAGCGTAGATGGGGGACTTAGCAATCAGCCCCAGCATTTT.

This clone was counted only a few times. CDR3 in amino acids: CASSSPLLHRDEQYF. The CDR3, as DNA: TGTGCCAGCAGCTCTCCCCTGTTGCACAGGGACGAGCAGTACTTC. The chain uses TRBV5-4 and TRBJ2-7; D possibly corresponds to TRBD1 (6 bases). Per germline, CDR1 SGHNT and CDR2 YYREEE (reference sequence). V dropped 3 bases and J dropped 5 bases, with 18 bases sitting between them. This CDR3 contains 15 residues.

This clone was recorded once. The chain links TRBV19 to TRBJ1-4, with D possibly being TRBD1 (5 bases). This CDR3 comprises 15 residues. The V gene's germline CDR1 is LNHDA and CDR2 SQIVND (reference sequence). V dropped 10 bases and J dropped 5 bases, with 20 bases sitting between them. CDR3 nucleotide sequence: TGTGCCACTGCCAACCCGAACAGGTTCAATGAAAAACTGTTTTTT. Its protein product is CATANPNRFNEKLFF.

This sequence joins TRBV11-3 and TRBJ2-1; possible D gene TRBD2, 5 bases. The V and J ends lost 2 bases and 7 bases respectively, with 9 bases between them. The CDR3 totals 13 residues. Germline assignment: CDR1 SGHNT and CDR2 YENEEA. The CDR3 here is CASSLQAVNEQFF. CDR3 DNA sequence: TGTGCCAGCAGCTTACAAGCGGTGAATGAGCAGTTCTTC.

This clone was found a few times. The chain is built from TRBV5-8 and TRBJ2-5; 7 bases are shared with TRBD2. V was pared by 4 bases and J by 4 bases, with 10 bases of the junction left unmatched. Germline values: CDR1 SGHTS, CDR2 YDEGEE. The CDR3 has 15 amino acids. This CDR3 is CASSKQAGKRETQYF. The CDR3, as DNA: TGTGCCAGCAGCAAACAAGCGGGAAAGCGAGAGACCCAGTACTTC. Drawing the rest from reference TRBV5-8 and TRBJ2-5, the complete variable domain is EAGVTQSPTHLIKTRGQQATLRCSPISGHTSVYWYQQALGLGLQFLLWYDEGEERNRGNFPPRFSGRQFPNYSSELNVNALELEDSALYLCASSKQAGKRETQYFGPGTRLLVL.

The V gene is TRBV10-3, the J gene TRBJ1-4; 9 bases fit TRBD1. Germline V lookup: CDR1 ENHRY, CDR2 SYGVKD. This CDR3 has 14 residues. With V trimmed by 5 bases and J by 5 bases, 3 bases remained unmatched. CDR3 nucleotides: TGTGCCATCAGTATCGGGACAGGGAATGAAAAACTGTTTTTT. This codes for CAISIGTGNEKLFF.

CDR3 DNA: TGTGCCATCAACAGCGGCGCGGGGGTCTATGGCTACACCTTC. It encodes CAINSGAGVYGYTF. V usage is TRBV10-3 and J usage is TRBJ1-2; possible D gene TRBD1, 5 bases. Germline V gene data show CDR1 as ENHRY and CDR2 as SYGVKD. This CDR3 contains 14 residues. Trimming removed 7 bases at V and 4 bases at J, with 16 bases between.

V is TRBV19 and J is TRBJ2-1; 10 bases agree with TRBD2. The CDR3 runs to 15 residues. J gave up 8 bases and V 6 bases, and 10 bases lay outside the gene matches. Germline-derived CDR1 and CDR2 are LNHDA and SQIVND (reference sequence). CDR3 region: CASRASGSNFDEQFF. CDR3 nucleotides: TGTGCCAGTAGGGCTAGCGGGAGCAACTTCGATGAGCAGTTCTTC.

The CDR3 sequence: CASSARTSGSDEQYF. The CDR3 DNA sequence: TGTGCCAGCAGCGCCCGGACTAGCGGGAGCGACGAGCAGTACTTC. The genes are TRBV5-4 and TRBJ2-7, with 13 bases aligning to TRBD2. Looked up from germline, CDR1 is SGHNT and CDR2 is YYREEE (reference sequence). Losses at the gene ends were 4 bases for V and 5 bases for J; bases not matched to a gene: 6. The CDR3 loop spans 15 amino acids.

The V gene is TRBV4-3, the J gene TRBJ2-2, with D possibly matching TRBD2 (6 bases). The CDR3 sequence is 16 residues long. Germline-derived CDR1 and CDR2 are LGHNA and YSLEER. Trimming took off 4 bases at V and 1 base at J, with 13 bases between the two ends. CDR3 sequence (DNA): TGCGCCAGCAGCCTGGGACTCAGCCAGAACACCGGGGAGCTGTTTTTT. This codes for CASSLGLSQNTGELFF.